This TCR beta chain came from a study of T cells in Graves' hyperthyroidism and ophthalmopathy. Amplified TCR beta CDR3 regions derived from RNA transcripts. A set of HTBI primers served as the primers for a first-round RT-PCR of the TCR CDR3. Using its own MiXCR run on the multiplex PCR reads, TCRdb lists one record per CDR3 protein. The table records roughly 740,000 distinct CDR3 sequences, 16% of them present only once. Trimming shortened V by 6 bases and J by 8 bases, and 19 bases separated the two germline ends. Looked up from germline, CDR1 is MNHNS and CDR2 is SASEGT. The CDR3 is 14 amino acids.

V and J are TRBV6-1 and TRBJ1-1; D is perhaps TRBD1 (6 bases). Material: blood. This sequence was found in a man aged 18 to 30 with Graves' hyperthyroidism. CDR3 sequence (DNA): TGTGCCAGCAGAGAGGGTCGGGGGGCGGGAGAAGCTTTCTTT. Translating it yields CASREGRGAGEAFF.